This T cell receptor beta chain was identified in a study of response to subunit inactivated influenza vaccine. Points from the study as a whole: Each seasonal influenza vaccination recruits few new T cells, the authors suggested.

The CDR3 sequence is 15 residues long. CDR1 is LNHNV and CDR2 is YYDKDF in the germline V gene (reference sequence). After removal of 1 base from V and 4 bases from J, the junction contained 5 bases not matched to a gene. TCRdb processed the RT-PCR reads anew with MiXCR; each CDR3 protein has one entry. The sample lists 610,000 or so distinct CDR3 sequences, about 14% seen once, with around 10% in the top ten. This clonotype has a single count. What it binds is not known. This sample comprised PBMCs from blood, obtained about 13 days after vaccination. V and J are TRBV15 and TRBJ2-7; 9 bases agree with TRBD1. The TCR sequence derives from a man aged 45 to 65 who received an inactivated influenza vaccine. The CDR3 nucleotides read TGTGCCACCAGCAGAGGGACAGGGGATGATTACGAGCAGTACTTC. This sequence encodes CATSRGTGDDYEQYF.